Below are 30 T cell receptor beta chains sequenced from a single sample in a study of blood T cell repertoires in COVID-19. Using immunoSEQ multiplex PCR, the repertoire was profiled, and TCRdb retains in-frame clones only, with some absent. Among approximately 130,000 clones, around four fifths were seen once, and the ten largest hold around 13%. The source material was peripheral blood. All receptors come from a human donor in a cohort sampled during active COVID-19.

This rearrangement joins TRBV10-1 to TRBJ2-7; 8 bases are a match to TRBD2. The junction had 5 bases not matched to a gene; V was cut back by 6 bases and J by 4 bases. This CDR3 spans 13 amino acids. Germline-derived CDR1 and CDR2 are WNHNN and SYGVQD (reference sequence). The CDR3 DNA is TGCGCCAGCAGCCCCAGCGGGGGATACGAGCAGTACTTC. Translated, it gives CASSPSGGYEQYF.

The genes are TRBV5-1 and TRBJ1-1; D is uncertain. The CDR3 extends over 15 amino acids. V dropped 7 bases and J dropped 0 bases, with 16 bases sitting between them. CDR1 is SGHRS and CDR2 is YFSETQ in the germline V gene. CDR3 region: CASSEGAGMNTEAFF. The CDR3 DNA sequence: TGCGCCAGCTCCGAGGGTGCGGGAATGAACACTGAAGCTTTCTTT.

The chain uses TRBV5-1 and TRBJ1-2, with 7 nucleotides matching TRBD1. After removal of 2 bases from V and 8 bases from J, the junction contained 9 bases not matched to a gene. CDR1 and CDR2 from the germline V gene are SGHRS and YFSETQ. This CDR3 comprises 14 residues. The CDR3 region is CASSFSTGSGGYTF. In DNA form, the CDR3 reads TGCGCCAGCAGCTTTTCGACAGGGTCAGGGGGCTACACCTTC.

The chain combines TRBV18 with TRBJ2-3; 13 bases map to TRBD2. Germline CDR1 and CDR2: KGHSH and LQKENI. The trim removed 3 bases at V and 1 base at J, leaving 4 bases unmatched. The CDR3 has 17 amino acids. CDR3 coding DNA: TGTGCCAGCTCACCTGGACTAGCGGGGGCTGGCACAGATACGCAGTATTTT. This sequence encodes CASSPGLAGAGTDTQYF.

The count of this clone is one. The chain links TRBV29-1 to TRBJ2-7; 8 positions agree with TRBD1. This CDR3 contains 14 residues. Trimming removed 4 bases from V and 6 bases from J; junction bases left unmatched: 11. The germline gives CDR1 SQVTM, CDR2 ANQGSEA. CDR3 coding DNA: TGCAGCGTTGTTCTGAACAGGGGGAGTATCGAGCAGTACTTC. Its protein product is CSVVLNRGSIEQYF.

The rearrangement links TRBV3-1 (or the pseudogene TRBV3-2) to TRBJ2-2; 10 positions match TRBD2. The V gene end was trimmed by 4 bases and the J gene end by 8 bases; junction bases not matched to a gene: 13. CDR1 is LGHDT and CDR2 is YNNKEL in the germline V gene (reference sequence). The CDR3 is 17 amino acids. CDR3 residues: CASSPLAGGPGRGELFF. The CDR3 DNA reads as TGTGCCAGCAGCCCCTTAGCGGGGGGACCTGGAAGGGGGGAGCTGTTTTTT.

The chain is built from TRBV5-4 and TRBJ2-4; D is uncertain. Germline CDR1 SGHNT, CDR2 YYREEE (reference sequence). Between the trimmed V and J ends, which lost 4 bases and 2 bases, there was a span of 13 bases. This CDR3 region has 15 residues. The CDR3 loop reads CASSAAAGSKNIQYF. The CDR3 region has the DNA TGTGCCAGCAGCGCCGCTGCCGGGTCCAAAAACATTCAGTACTTC.

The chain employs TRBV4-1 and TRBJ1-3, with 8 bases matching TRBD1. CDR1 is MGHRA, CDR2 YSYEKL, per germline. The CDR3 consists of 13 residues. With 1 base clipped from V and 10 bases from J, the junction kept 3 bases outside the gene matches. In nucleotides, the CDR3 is TGCGCCAGCAGCCAAGCAACAGGGGGAACCATATATTTT. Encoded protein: CASSQATGGTIYF.

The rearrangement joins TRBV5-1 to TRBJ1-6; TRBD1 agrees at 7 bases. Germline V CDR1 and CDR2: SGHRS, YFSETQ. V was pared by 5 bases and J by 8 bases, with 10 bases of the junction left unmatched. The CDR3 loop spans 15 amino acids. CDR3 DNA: TGCGCCAGCAGTCGGAGCCAGGGGGGTGATTCACCCCTCCACTTT. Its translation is CASSRSQGGDSPLHF.

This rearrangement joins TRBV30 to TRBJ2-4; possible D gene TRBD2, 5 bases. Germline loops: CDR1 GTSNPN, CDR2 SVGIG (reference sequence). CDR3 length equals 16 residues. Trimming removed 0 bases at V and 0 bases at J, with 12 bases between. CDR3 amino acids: CAWSVRGGLAKNIQYF. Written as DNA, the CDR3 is TGTGCCTGGAGTGTAAGAGGAGGACTAGCCAAAAACATTCAGTACTTC.

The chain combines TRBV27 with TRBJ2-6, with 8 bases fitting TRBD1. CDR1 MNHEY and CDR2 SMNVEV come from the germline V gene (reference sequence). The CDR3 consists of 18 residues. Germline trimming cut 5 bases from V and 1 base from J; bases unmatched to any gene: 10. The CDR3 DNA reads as TGTGCCAGCAGTCCCCGGACAGGGTCTACATCTGGGGCCAACGTCCTGACTTTC. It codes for CASSPRTGSTSGANVLTF.

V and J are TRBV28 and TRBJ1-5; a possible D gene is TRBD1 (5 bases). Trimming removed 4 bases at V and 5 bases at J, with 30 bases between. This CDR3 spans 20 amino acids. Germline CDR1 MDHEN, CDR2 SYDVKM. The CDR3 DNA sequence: TGTGCCAGCAGTTACCCCACCCGGGGGGGGTCCAGCATTAGGGATCAGCCCCAGCATTTT. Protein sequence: CASSYPTRGGSSIRDQPQHF.

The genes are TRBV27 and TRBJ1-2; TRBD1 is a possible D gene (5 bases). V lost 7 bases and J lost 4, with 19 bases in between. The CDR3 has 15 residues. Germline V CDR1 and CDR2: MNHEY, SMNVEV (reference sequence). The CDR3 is CASNARAPRIYGYTF. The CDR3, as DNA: TGTGCCAGCAACGCCAGGGCTCCACGGATCTATGGCTACACCTTC.

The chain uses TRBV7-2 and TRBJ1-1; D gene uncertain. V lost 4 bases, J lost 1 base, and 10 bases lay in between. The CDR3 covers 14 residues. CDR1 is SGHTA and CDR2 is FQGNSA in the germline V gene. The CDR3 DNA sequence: TGTGCCAGCAGCTCCGGCTGGGCGAACACTGAAGCTTTCTTT. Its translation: CASSSGWANTEAFF.

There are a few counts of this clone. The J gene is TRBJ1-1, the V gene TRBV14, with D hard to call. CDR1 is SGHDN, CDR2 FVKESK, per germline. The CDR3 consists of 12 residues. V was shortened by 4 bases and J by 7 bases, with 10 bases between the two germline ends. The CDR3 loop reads CASSLAVGEAFF. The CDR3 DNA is TGTGCCAGCAGCCTAGCCGTCGGTGAAGCTTTCTTT.

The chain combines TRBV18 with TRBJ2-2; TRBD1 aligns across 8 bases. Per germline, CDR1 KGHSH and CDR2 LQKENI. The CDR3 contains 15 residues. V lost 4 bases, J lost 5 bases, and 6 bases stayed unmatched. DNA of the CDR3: TGTGCCAGCTCACGACCAGGGGGCCGAACCGGGGAGCTGTTTTTT. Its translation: CASSRPGGRTGELFF.

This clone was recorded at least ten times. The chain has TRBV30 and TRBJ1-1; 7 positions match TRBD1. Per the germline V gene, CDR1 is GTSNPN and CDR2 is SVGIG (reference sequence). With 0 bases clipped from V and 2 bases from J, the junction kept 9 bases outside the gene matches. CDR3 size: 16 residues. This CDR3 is CAWSVLQTGANTEAFF. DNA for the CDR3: TGTGCCTGGAGTGTCTTACAAACAGGGGCTAACACTGAAGCTTTCTTT.

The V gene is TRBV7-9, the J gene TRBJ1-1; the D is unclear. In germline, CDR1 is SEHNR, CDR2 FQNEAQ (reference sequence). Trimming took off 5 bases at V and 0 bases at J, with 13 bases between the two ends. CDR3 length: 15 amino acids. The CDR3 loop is CASSPSGTMNTEAFF. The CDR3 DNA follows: TGTGCCAGCAGCCCCTCGGGAACTATGAACACTGAAGCTTTCTTT. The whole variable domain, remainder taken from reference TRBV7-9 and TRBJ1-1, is DTGVSQNPRHKITKRGQNVTFRCDPISEHNRLYWYRQTLGQGPEFLTYFQNEAQLEKSRLLSDRFSAERPKGSFSTLEIQRTEQGDSAMYLCASSPSGTMNTEAFFGQGTRLTVV.

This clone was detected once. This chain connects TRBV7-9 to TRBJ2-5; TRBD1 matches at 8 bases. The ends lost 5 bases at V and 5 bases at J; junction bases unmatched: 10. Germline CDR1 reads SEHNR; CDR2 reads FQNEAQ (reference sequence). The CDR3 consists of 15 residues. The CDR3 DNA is TGTGCCAGCAGCCAAGACAGGGGCGCAACGGAGACCCAGTACTTC. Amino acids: CASSQDRGATETQYF. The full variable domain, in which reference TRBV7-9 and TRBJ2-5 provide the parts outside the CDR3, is DTGVSQNPRHKITKRGQNVTFRCDPISEHNRLYWYRQTLGQGPEFLTYFQNEAQLEKSRLLSDRFSAERPKGSFSTLEIQRTEQGDSAMYLCASSQDRGATETQYFGPGTRLLVL.

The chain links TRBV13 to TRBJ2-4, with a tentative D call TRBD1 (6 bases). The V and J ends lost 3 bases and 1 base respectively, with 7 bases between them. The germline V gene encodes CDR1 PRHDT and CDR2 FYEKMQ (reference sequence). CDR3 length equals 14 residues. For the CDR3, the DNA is TGTGCCAGCAGCTTCGGACAGGCCAAAAACATTCAGTACTTC. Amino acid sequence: CASSFGQAKNIQYF.

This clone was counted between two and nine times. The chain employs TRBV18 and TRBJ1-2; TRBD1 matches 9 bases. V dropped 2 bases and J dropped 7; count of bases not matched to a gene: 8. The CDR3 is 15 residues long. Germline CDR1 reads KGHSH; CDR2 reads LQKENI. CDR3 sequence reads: CASSPSGQGWSGYTF. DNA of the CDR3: TGTGCCAGCTCACCATCGGGACAGGGCTGGTCTGGCTACACCTTC.

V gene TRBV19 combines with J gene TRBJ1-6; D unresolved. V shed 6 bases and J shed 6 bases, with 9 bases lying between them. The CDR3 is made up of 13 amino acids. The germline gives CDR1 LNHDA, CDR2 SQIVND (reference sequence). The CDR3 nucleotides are TGTGCCAGTAGCGCGGGGAGTAATTCACCCCTCCACTTT. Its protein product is CASSAGSNSPLHF.

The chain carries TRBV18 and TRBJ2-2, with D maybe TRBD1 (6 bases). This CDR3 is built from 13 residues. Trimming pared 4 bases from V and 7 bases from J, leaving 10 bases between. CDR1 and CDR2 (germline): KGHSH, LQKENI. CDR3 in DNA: TGTGCCAGCTCACACCGACAGGACGGGGAGCTGTTTTTT. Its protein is CASSHRQDGELFF.

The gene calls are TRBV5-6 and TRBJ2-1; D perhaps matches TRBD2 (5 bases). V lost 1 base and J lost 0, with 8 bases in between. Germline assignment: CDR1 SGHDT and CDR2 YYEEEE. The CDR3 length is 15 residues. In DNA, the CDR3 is TGTGCCAGCAGCTTGATCGGGGACTCCTACAATGAGCAGTTCTTC. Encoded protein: CASSLIGDSYNEQFF.

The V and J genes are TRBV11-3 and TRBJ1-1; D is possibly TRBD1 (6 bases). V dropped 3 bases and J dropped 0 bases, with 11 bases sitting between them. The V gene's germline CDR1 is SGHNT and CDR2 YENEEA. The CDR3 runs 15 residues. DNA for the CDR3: TGTGCCAGCAGCTTCAACAGGGTTCTGAACACTGAAGCTTTCTTT. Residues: CASSFNRVLNTEAFF.

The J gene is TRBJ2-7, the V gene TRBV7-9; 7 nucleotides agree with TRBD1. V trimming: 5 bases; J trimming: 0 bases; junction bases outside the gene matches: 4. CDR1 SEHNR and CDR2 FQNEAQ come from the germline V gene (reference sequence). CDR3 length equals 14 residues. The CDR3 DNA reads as TGTGCCAGCAGCCCTTGGGACAGCTCCTACGAGCAGTACTTC. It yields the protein CASSPWDSSYEQYF.

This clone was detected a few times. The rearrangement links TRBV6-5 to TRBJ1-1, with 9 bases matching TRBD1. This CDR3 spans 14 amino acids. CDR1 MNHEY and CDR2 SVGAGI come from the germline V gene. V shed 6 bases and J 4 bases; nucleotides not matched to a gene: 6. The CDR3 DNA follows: TGTGCCAGCAGCCCGACAGGGGGAGGCACTGAAGCTTTCTTT. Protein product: CASSPTGGGTEAFF.

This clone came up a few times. The chain's CDR3 is CASSPTSGGYEQYF. The DNA for the CDR3 is TGTGCCAGCAGCCCCACCAGCGGGGGGTACGAGCAGTACTTC. The chain employs TRBV5-4 and TRBJ2-7; 9 bases agree with TRBD2. J was trimmed by 4 bases and V by 4 bases; bases with no gene match: 6. This CDR3 contains 14 residues. Germline assignment: CDR1 SGHNT and CDR2 YYREEE (reference sequence).

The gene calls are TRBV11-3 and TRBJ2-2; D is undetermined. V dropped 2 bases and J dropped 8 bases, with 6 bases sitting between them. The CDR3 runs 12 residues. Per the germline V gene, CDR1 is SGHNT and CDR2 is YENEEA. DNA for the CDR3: TGTGCCAGCAGCTTATCGGGTGGGGAGCTGTTTTTT. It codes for CASSLSGGELFF.

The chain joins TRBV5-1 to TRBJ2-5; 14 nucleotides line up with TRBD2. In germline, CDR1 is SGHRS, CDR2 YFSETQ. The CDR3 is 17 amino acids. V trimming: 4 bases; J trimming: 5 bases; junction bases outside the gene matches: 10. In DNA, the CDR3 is TGCGCCAGCAGCGCGGGGACTAGCGGGGGCTCAAGGGAGACCCAGTACTTC. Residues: CASSAGTSGGSRETQYF.